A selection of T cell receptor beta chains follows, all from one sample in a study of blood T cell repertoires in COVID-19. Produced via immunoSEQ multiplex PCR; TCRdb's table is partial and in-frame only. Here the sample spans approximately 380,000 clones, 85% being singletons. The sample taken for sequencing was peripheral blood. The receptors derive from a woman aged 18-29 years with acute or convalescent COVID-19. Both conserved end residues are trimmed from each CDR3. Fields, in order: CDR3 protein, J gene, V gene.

CDR3 protein: ASSLSPLTEAF
J gene: TRBJ1-1
V gene: TRBV27

CDR3 protein: ASSDPSYGYT
J gene: TRBJ1-2
V gene: TRBV10-2

CDR3 protein: ASSKDGQGISNTGELF
J gene: TRBJ2-2
V gene: TRBV7-3

CDR3 protein: ASSSGNEQF
J gene: TRBJ2-1
V gene: TRBV27

CDR3 protein: ATRRGYGYT
J gene: TRBJ1-2
V gene: TRBV24-1

CDR3 protein: ASSLTRTGRQPQH
J gene: TRBJ1-5
V gene: TRBV6-6

CDR3 protein: ASSLEQGSGGNTIY
J gene: TRBJ1-3
V gene: TRBV11-2

CDR3 protein: ASRQIGGRVTEAF
J gene: TRBJ1-1
V gene: TRBV5-4

CDR3 protein: ASSLAGHPTNEKLF
J gene: TRBJ1-4
V gene: TRBV7-8

CDR3 protein: ASRPGVTGNTIY
J gene: TRBJ1-3
V gene: TRBV27

CDR3 protein: AISEGLSQGSPLH
J gene: TRBJ1-6
V gene: TRBV10-3

CDR3 protein: ASSLQGLHTEAF
J gene: TRBJ1-1
V gene: TRBV7-9

CDR3 protein: ASRILVAGGTDTQY
J gene: TRBJ2-3
V gene: TRBV2

CDR3 protein: ASTRAGGDTQY
J gene: TRBJ2-3
V gene: TRBV27

CDR3 protein: ASSPGTSGVTGELF
J gene: TRBJ2-2
V gene: TRBV18

CDR3 protein: ATPQGITGELF
J gene: TRBJ2-2
V gene: TRBV5-1

CDR3 protein: ARSTRVPVNYGYT
J gene: TRBJ1-2
V gene: TRBV5-3

CDR3 protein: ASSFDTPGTNGNTIY
J gene: TRBJ1-3
V gene: TRBV16

CDR3 protein: ASSLGTTDTQY
J gene: TRBJ2-3
V gene: TRBV18

CDR3 protein: SASRREASTDTQY
J gene: TRBJ2-3
V gene: TRBV20-1

CDR3 protein: ATSRGGSSSYEQY
J gene: TRBJ2-7
V gene: TRBV15

CDR3 protein: SASTGVGNSPLH
J gene: TRBJ1-6
V gene: TRBV20-1

CDR3 protein: ASSLGVVRSSYNSPLH
J gene: TRBJ1-6
V gene: TRBV5-1

CDR3 protein: ASSEGASNQPQH
J gene: TRBJ1-5
V gene: TRBV9

CDR3 protein: AWSLTGGEKLF
J gene: TRBJ1-4
V gene: TRBV30

CDR3 protein: AISVSSTYEQY
J gene: TRBJ2-7
V gene: TRBV10-3

CDR3 protein: SVDYSSASTDTQY
J gene: TRBJ2-3
V gene: TRBV29-1

CDR3 protein: ASSQRTGVGMNTEAF
J gene: TRBJ1-1
V gene: TRBV27

CDR3 protein: ASSLLARGPAQH
J gene: TRBJ1-5
V gene: TRBV28

CDR3 protein: SVQRGSSTDTQY
J gene: TRBJ2-3
V gene: TRBV29-1

CDR3 protein: SVKTTGRANIQY
J gene: TRBJ2-4
V gene: TRBV29-1

CDR3 protein: ASEPRGLGGYT
J gene: TRBJ1-2
V gene: TRBV30

CDR3 protein: ASKNSGGTGEQY
J gene: TRBJ2-7
V gene: TRBV28

CDR3 protein: ASSTFTGSGANVLT
J gene: TRBJ2-6
V gene: TRBV3-1/TRBV3-2

CDR3 protein: ASSTGQGLGYSNQPQH
J gene: TRBJ1-5
V gene: TRBV19

CDR3 protein: ASSRRLAGGADTQY
J gene: TRBJ2-3
V gene: TRBV19

CDR3 protein: ASSPRTGEATEAF
J gene: TRBJ1-1
V gene: TRBV5-1

CDR3 protein: AWAGGPDTQY
J gene: TRBJ2-3
V gene: TRBV30

CDR3 protein: ASSLKGGDQPQH
J gene: TRBJ1-5
V gene: TRBV7-2

CDR3 protein: ASSLKGRGYT
J gene: TRBJ1-2
V gene: TRBV23-1

CDR3 protein: ASSSTGDTQY
J gene: TRBJ2-3
V gene: TRBV7-9

CDR3 protein: ASSFDRVGTEAF
J gene: TRBJ1-1
V gene: TRBV19

CDR3 protein: ASSEEDGRSQH
J gene: TRBJ1-5
V gene: TRBV25-1

CDR3 protein: ASSLFSSSYNSPLH
J gene: TRBJ1-6
V gene: TRBV7-8